This T cell receptor beta chain was sequenced for a study of T cells after yellow fever vaccination. The study, taken as a whole, reports: Although the secondary response was weaker, it peaked faster, at day 5 versus 15. Reappearance after the booster was seen for most primary-vaccination clones, at roughly 96% CD4 and around 90% CD8. Just a small share of clonotypes turned up in the CD4 compartment as well as the CD8 compartment.

TCRdb re-analysed the 5' RACE reads in MiXCR, keeping a single row per CDR3 protein. The sample has hundreds of thousands of distinct CDR3 sequences; less than 15% are singletons. As for this clonotype: The antigen is undetermined.

The TCR originated in a man aged 25 to 40 who received the YFV17D yellow fever vaccine. The sample was PBMCs, taken on the day of the yellow fever booster vaccination.

The CDR3 DNA reads TGTGCCAGCAGCTTGGCGGGACTTTCTAGGACGGAGCAGTTCTTC. Its protein product is CASSLAGLSRTEQFF. The gene calls are TRBV28 and TRBJ2-1; TRBD2 might be the D (6 bases). Germline CDR1 MDHEN, CDR2 SYDVKM. The CDR3 has 15 amino acids. With 6 bases removed from V and 10 bases from J, the gap between germline ends came to 22 bases.